The 14 T cell receptor beta chains below come from one sample, sequenced in a study of T cell responses to AZD1222 COVID-19 vaccine. Here immunoSEQ multiplex PCR was the method, and the copy in TCRdb shows in-frame clones only, minus some. The sample records approximately 180,000 clones, about 92% being singletons. The specimen comprised peripheral blood, sampled on day 0 of AZD1222 vaccination. These receptors came from an adult in good health.

This sequence joins TRBV7-9 and TRBJ2-5; TRBD2 is a possible D gene (6 bases). Germline V gives CDR1 SEHNR, CDR2 FQNEAQ (reference sequence). There are 15 residues in the CDR3. V was pared by 2 bases and J by 2 bases, with 12 bases between. CDR3 amino acids: CASSLFIGGQETQYF. CDR3 sequence (DNA): TGTGCCAGCAGCTTATTTATCGGGGGACAAGAGACCCAGTACTTC.

CDR3 in DNA: TGTGCCAGCAGCTTAACACAAACGAAGCCCCAGCATTTT. It codes for CASSLTQTKPQHF. The rearrangement links TRBV7-2 to TRBJ1-5; no clear D gene. The V end was cut by 2 bases, the J end by 8 bases, with 10 bases between. This CDR3 is built from 13 residues. The V gene's germline CDR1 is SGHTA and CDR2 FQGNSA.

The chain links TRBV5-4 to TRBJ1-2; weak D call: TRBD1 (6 bases). The germline CDR1 and CDR2 sequences are SGHNT and YYREEE (reference sequence). With 4 bases removed from V and 4 bases from J, the gap between germline ends came to 14 bases. The CDR3 has 14 amino acids. The DNA of the CDR3 is TGTGCCAGCAGCGCAGGGGTGAGTGGCTATGGCTACACCTTC. Its protein product is CASSAGVSGYGYTF.

CDR3 nucleotides: TGTGCCAGCAGCTCCCTGATAGGAAGTCACTCCTACAATGAGCAGTTCTTC. It specifies CASSSLIGSHSYNEQFF. The V and J genes are TRBV7-6 and TRBJ2-1; no firm D call. The CDR3 sequence is 17 residues long. Trimming cost V 4 bases and J 0 bases, with 16 bases left between them. Germline V lookup: CDR1 SGHVS, CDR2 FNYEAQ.

The J gene is TRBJ1-5, the V gene TRBV28; D possibly corresponds to TRBD1 (6 bases). This CDR3 has 17 residues. The germline CDR1 and CDR2 sequences are MDHEN and SYDVKM. Trimming removed 2 bases from V and 1 base from J, with 15 bases in between. The CDR3 coding sequence is TGTGCCAGCAGTTTAAGGACAGCCGTAGGAAGCAATCAGCCCCAGCATTTT. It specifies CASSLRTAVGSNQPQHF. Complete variable domain (other parts from reference TRBV28 and TRBJ1-5): DVKVTQSSRYLVKRTGEKVFLECVQDMDHENMFWYRQDPGLGLRLIYFSYDVKMKEKGDIPEGYSVSREKKERFSLILESASTNQTSMYLCASSLRTAVGSNQPQHFGDGTRLSIL.

This clone is a singleton in its sample. The gene calls are TRBV6-5 and TRBJ1-2; 10 bases are shared with TRBD1. The V segment lost 6 bases and the J segment 4 bases; nucleotides outside the gene matches: 5. Germline V gene sequence: CDR1 MNHEY, CDR2 SVGAGI. The CDR3 spans 14 residues. The CDR3 bases are TGTGCCAGCAGATTGGGACAGGGGTTCTATGGCTACACCTTC. Translation: CASRLGQGFYGYTF.

This clone turned up a few times. The chain uses TRBV6-6 and TRBJ1-2; tentative D call: TRBD1 (5 bases). The V gene lost 6 bases and the J gene lost 6 bases, with 17 bases spanning the gap. The CDR3 length is 14 residues. Germline loops: CDR1 MNHNY, CDR2 SVGAGI (reference sequence). CDR3 sequence reads: CASSATGLGDGYTF. The CDR3 nucleotides are TGTGCCAGCAGCGCTACAGGCCTAGGGGATGGCTACACCTTC.

This clone was seen a single time. The chain combines TRBV28 with TRBJ1-5; D is unclear. Germline CDR1 is MDHEN and CDR2 is SYDVKM. There are 15 residues in the CDR3. V lost 7 bases and J 3 bases, leaving 16 bases between the germline ends. CDR3 nucleotides: TGTGCCAGCAATAAGGCGGCAGGCAACAATCAGCCCCAGCATTTT. This codes for CASNKAAGNNQPQHF.

The V call is TRBV11-2, the J call TRBJ2-5; 12 nucleotides match TRBD2. The junction had 3 bases not matched to a gene; V was cut back by 5 bases and J by 2 bases. The CDR3 has 15 amino acids. Germline assignment: CDR1 SGHAT and CDR2 FQNNGV. CDR3 coding DNA: TGTGCCAGCAGCCCCGGACTAGCGGGGCAAGAGACCCAGTACTTC. Protein sequence: CASSPGLAGQETQYF.

V gene TRBV21-1 combines with J gene TRBJ1-1; TRBD1, the table's D call, lacks a check against the DNA. TRBV21-1 is recorded as a pseudogene. The CDR3 runs 14 residues. This chain's CDR3 is CASSSRDRSTEAFF. CDR3 in DNA: TGTGCCAGCAGCTCCCGGGACAGGAGCACTGAAGCTTTCTTT.

The gene calls are TRBV7-9 and TRBJ2-3; D may match TRBD1 or TRBD2 (5 bases each). The V end lost 1 base, the J end lost 5 bases, and 7 bases lay between the germline ends. CDR1 is SEHNR, CDR2 FQNEAQ, per germline (reference sequence). The CDR3 extends over 13 amino acids. CDR3 in DNA: TGTGCCAGCAGCTTAGGAGGGGAAGATACGCAGTATTTT. This sequence encodes CASSLGGEDTQYF.

The chain combines TRBV2 with TRBJ2-1; no definite D call. Looked up from germline, CDR1 is SNHLY and CDR2 is FYNNEI. The CDR3 totals 13 residues. Trimming cost V 4 bases and J 5 bases, with 9 bases left between them. The CDR3 DNA reads as TGTGCCAGCAGTGTAACTTTAAACAATGAGCAGTTCTTC. Its translation: CASSVTLNNEQFF.

The V and J genes are TRBV5-4 and TRBJ2-1; a weak D match, TRBD1 (6 bases). Per the germline V gene, CDR1 is SGHNT and CDR2 is YYREEE (reference sequence). The length of the CDR3 is 11 residues. Trimming shortened V by 0 bases and J by 15 bases, and 10 bases separated the two germline ends. The CDR3 sequence is CASSLGGGWFF. CDR3 bases: TGTGCCAGCAGCTTGGGTGGGGGCTGGTTCTTC.

This clone was observed a handful of times. J is TRBJ1-1 and V is TRBV6-1; perhaps TRBD1 as D (6 bases). The ends were cut back, 1 base at V and 4 bases at J, with 10 bases in the middle. This CDR3 comprises 14 residues. Germline values: CDR1 MNHNS, CDR2 SASEGT. In DNA form, the CDR3 reads TGTGCCAGCAGTGAAGGGGACACCGCCACTGAAGCTTTCTTT. This encodes CASSEGDTATEAFF.